This T cell receptor (beta chain) was identified during a study of blood T cell repertoires in COVID-19 (dated by TCRdb to 2019 to 2021). For the wider study: The collaborator samples originated in the United States, Italy and Spain and spanned the acute and convalescent phases of COVID-19. The material from the prospective study consisted of cDNA or gDNA derived from T cells, B-cell-depleted T cells, or PBMCs. Deeply sampled blood TCRbeta repertoires from subjects exposed to, actively infected with, or recovered from COVID-19 were included in the dataset. The repertoires were released in a freely available public database meant as a resource for research on the immune response to SARS-CoV-2. The samples were drawn from the first 160 participants of the ongoing ImmuneRACE study and from 1,254 subjects provided by 6 global collaborators. The sample metadata nearly always contained a de-identified subject ID, COVID-19 status, age in years and sex. Where HLA class I and class II types were available, the types were taken from metadata supplied by the sample provider, not from assay-based typing. General findings and caveats noted by the study authors: Clinical and demographic metadata were provided uncurated, with the amount varying by source and participant.

Concerning this clone: The specificity of this receptor is unknown. No much larger clonotype is one base removed from it; base qualities were not supplied.

Enrolling through a virtual design, the prospective study's participants ranged in age from roughly 18 to 89 years and lived across 24 United States geographic areas. Cohort assignment in the prospective study relied on participant-reported clinical history from a screening survey and a study questionnaire. Exposed participants were defined as having been in contact with someone with a PCR-confirmed or clinician-diagnosed COVID-19 case within 2 weeks of study entry. In the prospective study, mobile phlebotomists collected whole blood, serum and a nasopharyngeal or oropharyngeal swab from each participant. Prospective study participants could optionally give additional blood draws and questionnaires over an approximately two-month period. Blood samples from the prospective study were shipped frozen or at room temperature prior to DNA extraction. The immunoSEQ Assay, a bias-controlled multiplex PCR, was used to amplify TCRbeta CDR3 regions from genomic DNA. Per the source publication's procedure: The number of nucleated cells in each sample was estimated by amplification of reference gene primers within the assay. To quantify the absolute abundance of each unique TCRbeta CDR3 rearrangement, sequence reads were collapsed and filtered. For each sample, productive Simpson clonality was calculated by taking the square root of Simpson's diversity index across productive rearrangements. TCRdb re-hosts the immuneACCESS table, in-frame sequences only. Its copies lack some clones; in the studies checked, an unresolved V gene accounts for under half of them, and the cause for the rest is not known. The D gene and trimming were derived from the DNA, and the V and J assignments and clone size from that table. A total of 250,000 or so clones appear in this sample, approximately 89% of them only once. About 3% of the sample goes to the ten largest clones.

From the cysteine up to the phenylalanine, the CDR3 has a length of 13 residues. Here the CDR3 DNA is all that survives: 39 bases in frame from base 1. V was cut back by 3 bases and J by 3 bases, leaving a gap of 8 bases between them. The germline V gene (reference sequence) gives CDR1 as LNHDA and CDR2 as SQIVND. This TCR derives from a man aged 40-50 years who had been exposed to COVID-19. Sequences were obtained from PBMCs or T cells enriched from blood (not recorded which). The rearranged chain carries TRBV19 and TRBJ1-1, with the D gene uncertain. The CDR3 protein: CASSITGDTEAFF. The DNA reads as follows: TGTGCCAGTAGTATCACCGGGGACACTGAAGCTTTCTTT.